One and the same sample provided the 17 T cell receptor beta chains below, sequenced in a study of cytomegalovirus exposure and HLA in healthy donors. Assay used: immunoSEQ multiplex PCR; TCRdb lists only in-frame clones, some missing. The data hold hundreds of thousands of clones, with roughly 90% observed a single time. The sample comprised PBMCs. These receptors were collected from a man younger than 35 in good health and CMV-seropositive.

A few counts support this clone. The V gene is TRBV30, the J gene TRBJ1-1, with 7 bases aligning to TRBD1. Germline V gene lookup returns CDR1 GTSNPN and CDR2 SVGIG (reference sequence). The CDR3 is 14 amino acids. V shed 2 bases and J 5 bases; nucleotides not matched to a gene: 8. The CDR3 sequence: CAWSLGGGNTEAFF. In DNA form, the CDR3 reads TGTGCCTGGAGTTTGGGAGGGGGCAATACTGAAGCTTTCTTT.

The V call is TRBV5-1, the J call TRBJ1-4; tentative D call: TRBD1 (6 bases). V was cut by 5 bases and J by 7 bases, with 15 bases left in between. This CDR3 region has 14 residues. Germline V gives CDR1 SGHRS, CDR2 YFSETQ. CDR3 residues: CASSFLDSGEKLFF. As DNA, the CDR3 is TGCGCCAGCAGTTTTTTGGACAGTGGTGAAAAACTGTTTTTT.

V and J are TRBV11-2 and TRBJ1-1; TRBD1 aligns across 11 bases. J was trimmed by 4 bases and V by 5 bases; bases with no gene match: 9. The CDR3 totals 16 residues. The germline gives CDR1 SGHAT, CDR2 FQNNGV. This chain's CDR3 is CASSPGQGAVSTEAFF. CDR3 sequence (DNA): TGTGCCAGCAGCCCTGGACAGGGGGCAGTATCCACTGAAGCTTTCTTT. Based on the CDR3 plus reference TRBV11-2 and TRBJ1-1, the full variable domain is EAGVAQSPRYKIIEKRQSVAFWCNPISGHATLYWYQQILGQGPKLLIQFQNNGVVDDSQLPKDRFSAERLKGVDSTLKIQPAKLEDSAVYLCASSPGQGAVSTEAFFGQGTRLTVV.

The chain recombines TRBV5-1 with TRBJ2-5; D unclear. Between the trimmed V and J ends, which lost 3 bases and 0 bases, there was a span of 9 bases. The CDR3 totals 14 residues. Per germline, CDR1 SGHRS and CDR2 YFSETQ. CDR3 residues: CASSSARYQETQYF. The DNA of the CDR3 is TGCGCCAGCAGCTCGGCGAGGTACCAAGAGACCCAGTACTTC.

V usage is TRBV28 and J usage is TRBJ2-3; TRBD2 aligns across 8 bases. Germline V gene sequence: CDR1 MDHEN, CDR2 SYDVKM. The CDR3 spans 18 residues. With V trimmed by 3 bases and J by 4 bases, 15 bases remained unmatched. CDR3 residues: CASSFLPFGGRIADTQYF. The CDR3 region has the DNA TGTGCCAGCAGTTTCCTCCCGTTTGGCGGGAGGATCGCAGATACGCAGTATTTT. Drawing the rest from reference TRBV28 and TRBJ2-3, the complete variable domain is DVKVTQSSRYLVKRTGEKVFLECVQDMDHENMFWYRQDPGLGLRLIYFSYDVKMKEKGDIPEGYSVSREKKERFSLILESASTNQTSMYLCASSFLPFGGRIADTQYFGPGTRLTVL.

The chain links TRBV27 to TRBJ2-1; 10 bases fit TRBD2. V lost 5 bases to trimming and J lost 9 bases; unmatched junction nucleotides: 7. This CDR3 has 14 residues. CDR1 and CDR2 from the germline V gene are MNHEY and SMNVEV (reference sequence). The CDR3 region is CASSITSGDIEQFF. The CDR3 DNA reads TGTGCCAGCAGTATAACTAGCGGGGACATTGAGCAGTTCTTC.

The chain is built from TRBV10-3 and TRBJ2-2, with 7 bases lining up with TRBD2. The germline V gene encodes CDR1 ENHRY and CDR2 SYGVKD. With V trimmed by 10 bases and J by 1 base, 3 bases remained unmatched. CDR3 length: 13 residues. The CDR3 sequence: CATPGGNTGELFF. In nucleotides, the CDR3 is TGTGCCACCCCGGGGGGGAACACCGGGGAGCTGTTTTTT.

The chain carries TRBV19 and TRBJ1-3; no clear D gene. The CDR3 consists of 15 residues. Deletions cut 1 base from V and 3 bases from J, with 10 bases between. Germline V gene lookup returns CDR1 LNHDA and CDR2 SQIVND (reference sequence). DNA of the CDR3: TGTGCCAGTAGTATAGCAGCCGCGGGTGGAAACACCATATATTTT. It encodes CASSIAAAGGNTIYF.

A single count supports this clone. The chain is built from TRBV29-1 and TRBJ2-1; 9 nucleotides line up with TRBD1. Germline CDR1 reads SQVTM; CDR2 reads ANQGSEA. The CDR3 sequence is 19 residues long. Trimming at V came to 0 bases and at J to 0 bases, leaving 12 bases not matched to a gene. The CDR3 is CSVEDRADRGWGSYNEQFF. The CDR3 DNA follows: TGCAGCGTTGAAGATAGGGCGGACAGGGGATGGGGCTCCTACAATGAGCAGTTCTTC.

This clone was observed a few times. The rearrangement uses TRBV14 and TRBJ1-1, with D tentatively TRBD1 (6 bases). CDR3 length: 13 amino acids. The V end was cut by 4 bases, the J end by 0 bases, with 6 bases between. From germline, CDR1 is SGHDN and CDR2 FVKESK. CDR3: CASSRQVNTEAFF. CDR3 coding DNA: TGTGCCAGCAGCCGACAGGTGAACACTGAAGCTTTCTTT.

This chain links TRBV4-1 with TRBJ2-2; no definite D call. CDR1 is MGHRA, CDR2 YSYEKL, per germline. CDR3 length: 13 amino acids. V lost 3 bases, J lost 2 bases, and 4 bases lay in between. CDR3 region: CASSQGNTGELFF. As DNA, the CDR3 is TGCGCCAGCAGCCAGGGAAACACCGGGGAGCTGTTTTTT.

This sequence joins TRBV18 and TRBJ1-2; D possibly corresponds to TRBD1 (5 bases). Trimming pared 0 bases from V and 6 bases from J, leaving 14 bases between. This CDR3 comprises 15 residues. Germline V gene lookup returns CDR1 KGHSH and CDR2 LQKENI. CDR3 sequence: CASSPPVVGGNGYTF. CDR3 bases: TGTGCCAGCTCACCACCCGTGGTGGGGGGGAATGGCTACACCTTC.

The J gene is TRBJ2-4, the V gene TRBV28; 10 bases align to TRBD2. J lost 0 bases, V lost 6 bases, and 8 bases had no gene match. This CDR3 is 17 amino acids long. CDR1 is MDHEN and CDR2 is SYDVKM in the germline V gene. The CDR3 DNA sequence: TGTGCCAGCAGCCCCAACCCTAGCGGGAGAGCCAAAAACATTCAGTACTTC. It translates to CASSPNPSGRAKNIQYF.

V is TRBV2 and J is TRBJ1-1; D call uncertain. Germline V gene data show CDR1 as SNHLY and CDR2 as FYNNEI. CDR3 size: 14 residues. The V and J ends lost 4 bases and 5 bases respectively, with 14 bases between them. The CDR3 DNA follows: TGTGCCAGCAGTGTTGGGTTAAGGATGACTGAAGCTTTCTTT. This encodes CASSVGLRMTEAFF.

The CDR3: CAYSTGGYQPQHF. The CDR3 DNA reads TGTGCCTACTCAACGGGGGGATATCAGCCCCAGCATTTT. V is TRBV30 and J is TRBJ1-5, with a tentative D call TRBD1 (5 bases). V shed 7 bases and J shed 5 bases, with 15 bases lying between them. Germline CDR1 and CDR2: GTSNPN and SVGIG (reference sequence). The CDR3 consists of 13 residues.

The V call is TRBV4-1, the J call TRBJ1-1; D unclear. The CDR3 has 15 amino acids. Per the germline V gene, CDR1 is MGHRA and CDR2 is YSYEKL. V was pared by 0 bases and J by 0 bases, with 8 bases between. CDR3: CASSQDPGLNTEAFF. The CDR3, as DNA: TGCGCCAGCAGCCAAGATCCCGGGCTGAACACTGAAGCTTTCTTT.

The CDR3 loop is CASSERYLHSYNEQFF. The CDR3 DNA is TGCGCCAGCAGCGAAAGGTACTTACACTCCTACAATGAGCAGTTCTTC. The chain recombines TRBV4-3 with TRBJ2-1; D is unresolved. With 5 bases removed from V and 0 bases from J, the gap between germline ends came to 14 bases. Germline V gives CDR1 LGHNA, CDR2 YSLEER. This CDR3 is built from 16 residues.